Presented here are 18 T cell receptor beta chains from one specimen sequenced in a study of T cell responses to AZD1222 COVID-19 vaccine. Method: immunoSEQ multiplex PCR; TCRdb's copy keeps in-frame clones and lacks some. The sample holds under 250,000 clones, more than 85% seen once. Material: peripheral blood, obtained on day 0 of MenACWY control vaccination. The receptor source for this set is an adult in good health.

The chain has TRBV7-2 and TRBJ1-2; possible D gene TRBD1, 5 bases. CDR3 length: 13 residues. Germline V gene sequence: CDR1 SGHTA, CDR2 FQGNSA. V was cut by 5 bases and J by 7 bases, with 14 bases left in between. In nucleotides, the CDR3 is TGTGCCAGCAGCAAGGACAACGTTGGTGGCTACACCTTC. As protein: CASSKDNVGGYTF.

The chain is built from TRBV2 and TRBJ1-1; 9 bases are shared with TRBD1. Germline CDR1 SNHLY, CDR2 FYNNEI. The CDR3 covers 15 residues. V was clipped by 6 bases and J by 5 bases; unmatched bases: 10. This CDR3 is CASRLTGQGRTEAFF. The CDR3 nucleotides are TGTGCCAGCAGACTCACAGGACAGGGGCGAACTGAAGCTTTCTTT.

V and J are TRBV5-7 and TRBJ1-5, with D unclear. TRBV5-7 is recorded as an ORF, its role being uncertain. CDR3 size: 15 residues. Trimming removed 0 bases from V and 9 bases from J, with 16 bases in between. The CDR3 loop reads CASSLAERAVGPQHF. CDR3 DNA: TGTGCCAGCAGCTTGGCTGAACGGGCCGTCGGGCCCCAGCATTTT.

This chain uses TRBV19 with TRBJ2-6; D is unclear. V was pared by 3 bases and J by 0 bases, with 9 bases between. This CDR3 has 16 amino acids. Looked up from germline, CDR1 is LNHDA and CDR2 is SQIVND (reference sequence). CDR3 coding DNA: TGTGCCAGTAGTATCTTTGGGGACTCTGGGGCCAACGTCCTGACTTTC. Translating gives CASSIFGDSGANVLTF.

This chain joins TRBV3-1 (or the pseudogene TRBV3-2) and TRBJ1-4; D is unresolved. Germline CDR1 is LGHDT and CDR2 is YNNKEL (reference sequence). This CDR3 is built from 13 residues. The V gene lost 3 bases and the J gene lost 13 bases, with 15 bases spanning the gap. CDR3 amino acids: CASSHKAGGRLFF. For the CDR3, the DNA is TGTGCCAGCAGCCACAAAGCCGGAGGAAGACTGTTTTTT.

The rearrangement links TRBV5-6 to TRBJ1-4, with D unresolved. Germline assignment: CDR1 SGHDT and CDR2 YYEEEE. The germline V and J ends were trimmed by 6 bases and 0 bases, with 9 bases remaining between them. This CDR3 contains 14 residues. CDR3 bases: TGTGCCAGCAAGATCCAGTCAACTAATGAAAAACTGTTTTTT. Its translation is CASKIQSTNEKLFF.

This chain links TRBV11-2 with TRBJ2-7; tentatively, D is TRBD1 (5 bases). The germline V gene has CDR1 SGHAT and CDR2 FQNNGV. The CDR3 runs to 13 residues. V gave up 5 bases and J gave up 5 bases, with 13 bases separating them. This chain's CDR3 is CASSPDRSHEQYF. The CDR3 region has the DNA TGTGCCAGCAGCCCTGACAGAAGCCACGAGCAGTACTTC.

V is TRBV10-3 and J is TRBJ1-5; 8 positions agree with TRBD1. Trimming removed 1 base from V and 2 bases from J; junction bases left unmatched: 13. This CDR3 is 19 amino acids long. The V gene's germline CDR1 is ENHRY and CDR2 SYGVKD. CDR3 sequence reads: CAISEFEDRVLTGNQPQHF. CDR3 DNA: TGTGCCATCAGTGAGTTCGAGGACAGGGTCTTAACTGGCAATCAGCCCCAGCATTTT.

The chain combines TRBV5-6 with TRBJ1-2; maybe TRBD1 (5 bases). V lost 6 bases and J lost 5, with 17 bases in between. The germline CDR1 and CDR2 sequences are SGHDT and YYEEEE. The length of the CDR3 is 14 residues. The CDR3 region is CASTSGGGPYGYTF. The CDR3 region has the DNA TGTGCCAGCACTTCGGGGGGTGGGCCTTATGGCTACACCTTC.

V is TRBV7-2 and J is TRBJ2-3; D call uncertain. Germline V gene lookup returns CDR1 SGHTA and CDR2 FQGNSA. V was clipped by 5 bases and J by 2 bases, with 14 bases between them. The CDR3 is made up of 15 amino acids. CDR3 sequence: CASSPLSGYTDTQYF. The CDR3 DNA reads as TGTGCCAGCAGCCCCTTGTCGGGCTACACAGATACGCAGTATTTT. Variable domain in full (rest from reference TRBV7-2 and TRBJ2-3): GAGVSQSPSNKVTEKGKDVELRCDPISGHTALYWYRQSLGQGLEFLIYFQGNSAPDKSGLPSDRFSAERTGGSVSTLTIQRTQQEDSAVYLCASSPLSGYTDTQYFGPGTRLTVL.

The rearrangement uses TRBV10-3 and TRBJ2-7; D tentatively reads TRBD1 or TRBD2 (5 bases each). Trimming pared 6 bases from V and 2 bases from J, leaving 14 bases between. The CDR3 is 14 amino acids. CDR1 ENHRY and CDR2 SYGVKD come from the germline V gene. The CDR3, as DNA: TGTGCCATCAGGTCCGGGACGTTTACCTACGAGCAGTACTTC. It specifies CAIRSGTFTYEQYF.

The chain links TRBV19 to TRBJ2-7; D is possibly TRBD1 or TRBD2 (6 bases each). The CDR3 spans 14 residues. The germline V gene encodes CDR1 LNHDA and CDR2 SQIVND (reference sequence). Trimming removed 5 bases from V and 2 bases from J, with 13 bases in between. In nucleotides, the CDR3 is TGTGCCAGTAGTCAGCCGGGGGCCACCTACGAGCAGTACTTC. This sequence encodes CASSQPGATYEQYF.

The CDR3 is CAWGRGTVAKNIQYF. The CDR3, as DNA: TGTGCCTGGGGGCGAGGGACGGTAGCCAAAAACATTCAGTACTTC. The J gene is TRBJ2-4, the V gene TRBV30; D assignment may be TRBD1 or TRBD2 (5 bases each). Trimming left V 5 bases short and J 0 bases short, with 14 bases between. The CDR3 runs 15 residues. Germline CDR1 reads GTSNPN; CDR2 reads SVGIG (reference sequence).

CDR3 in DNA: TGTGCCAGCAGTTCCGGGATATACAATGAGCAGTTCTTC. Its protein product is CASSSGIYNEQFF. The chain couples TRBV12-3 or TRBV12-4 to TRBJ2-1; D might be TRBD2 (5 bases). Trimming stripped 4 bases from V and 4 bases from J, with 8 bases between. The CDR3 has 13 residues.

The chain carries TRBV7-9 and TRBJ1-1, with no clear D. Germline CDR1 and CDR2: SEHNR and FQNEAQ (reference sequence). The CDR3 sequence is 13 residues long. Between the trimmed V and J ends, which lost 4 bases and 4 bases, there was a span of 10 bases. CDR3 in amino acids: CASSSAGSTEAFF. In DNA form, the CDR3 reads TGTGCCAGCAGCTCGGCCGGGAGCACTGAAGCTTTCTTT.

The chain joins TRBV6-5 to TRBJ1-6; no reliable D call. V lost 4 bases and J lost 5, with 15 bases in between. The CDR3 is made up of 16 amino acids. In germline, CDR1 is MNHEY, CDR2 SVGAGI. CDR3: CASSLKRALHNSPLHF. The CDR3 coding sequence is TGTGCCAGCAGTTTAAAAAGGGCCCTCCATAATTCACCCCTCCACTTT.

The chain employs TRBV6-5 and TRBJ1-4, with 7 bases identical to TRBD1. V gave up 6 bases and J gave up 14 bases; unmatched junction bases: 12. From germline, CDR1 is MNHEY and CDR2 SVGAGI. The CDR3 loop spans 13 amino acids. The CDR3 region is CASRPPDRQRLFF. CDR3 coding DNA: TGTGCCAGCAGGCCCCCGGACAGGCAAAGGCTGTTTTTT.

The chain uses TRBV11-2 and TRBJ2-7, with 10 bases identical to TRBD1. V was pared by 1 base and J by 1 base, with 13 bases of the junction left unmatched. The CDR3 sequence is 19 residues long. Germline-derived CDR1 and CDR2 are SGHAT and FQNNGV. The CDR3 protein is CASSLVSVRLGQGSYEQYF. The CDR3 DNA follows: TGTGCCAGCAGCTTAGTCTCAGTTCGGCTGGGACAGGGGTCCTACGAGCAGTACTTC.